Sequencing of this T cell receptor (beta chain) was carried out in a study of T cells in Graves' hyperthyroidism and ophthalmopathy. The investigators amplified TCR beta CDR3 regions from RNA transcripts. The primer set for the first-round RT-PCR of the TCR CDR3 was HTBI. One entry per CDR3 protein, called by TCRdb with MiXCR from the multiplex PCR reads. The sample consists of some 760,000 distinct CDR3 sequences, 12% to 15% of them appearing once. This CDR3 contains 14 residues. V was clipped by 6 bases and J by 2 bases, with 14 bases between them. Per the germline V gene, CDR1 is MNHEY and CDR2 is SMNVEV (reference sequence).

The sample taken for sequencing was blood. This clonotype was obtained from a woman between 18 and 29 years old with Graves' hyperthyroidism. The chain combines TRBV27 with TRBJ2-7; tentative D call: TRBD2 (5 bases). The CDR3 loop is CASRPSGLTYEQYF. The CDR3 DNA reads as TGTGCCAGCAGGCCGTCCGGACTTACCTACGAGCAGTACTTC.